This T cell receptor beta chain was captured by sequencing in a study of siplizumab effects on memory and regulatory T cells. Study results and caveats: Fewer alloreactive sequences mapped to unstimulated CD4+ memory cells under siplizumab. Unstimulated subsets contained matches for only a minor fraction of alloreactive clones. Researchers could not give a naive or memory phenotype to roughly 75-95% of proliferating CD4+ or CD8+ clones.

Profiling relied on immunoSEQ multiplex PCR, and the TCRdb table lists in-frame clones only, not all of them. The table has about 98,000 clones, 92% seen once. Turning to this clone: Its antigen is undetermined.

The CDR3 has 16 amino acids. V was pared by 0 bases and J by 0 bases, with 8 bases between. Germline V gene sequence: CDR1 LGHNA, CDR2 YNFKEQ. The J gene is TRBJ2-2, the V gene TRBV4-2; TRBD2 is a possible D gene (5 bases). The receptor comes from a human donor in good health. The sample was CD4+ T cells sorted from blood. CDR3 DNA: TGTGCCAGCAGCCAAGAGAAAGCGGCGAACACCGGGGAGCTGTTTTTT. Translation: CASSQEKAANTGELFF.